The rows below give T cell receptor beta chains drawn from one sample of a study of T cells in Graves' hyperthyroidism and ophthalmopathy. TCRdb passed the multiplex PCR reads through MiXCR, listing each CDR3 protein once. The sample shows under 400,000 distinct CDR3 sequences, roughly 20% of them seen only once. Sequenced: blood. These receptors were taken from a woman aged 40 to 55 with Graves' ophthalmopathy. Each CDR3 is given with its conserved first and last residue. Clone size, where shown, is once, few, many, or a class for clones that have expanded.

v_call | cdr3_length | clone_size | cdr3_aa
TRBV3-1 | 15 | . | CASSQDLGTNTEAFF
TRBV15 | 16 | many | CATSRGDRARAGELFF
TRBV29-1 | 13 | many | CSVKPGQNTEAFF
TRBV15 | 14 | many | CATSRGQGVVSYTF
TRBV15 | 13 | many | CATSTGGNSIQYF
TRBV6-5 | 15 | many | CASSYGEQESHEQYF
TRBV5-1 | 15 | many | CASSLHGGGNQPQHF
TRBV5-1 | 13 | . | CASGDNVPYEQYF
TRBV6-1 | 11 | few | CASSGTYGYTF
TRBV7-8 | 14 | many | CASSLGDTNSPLHF
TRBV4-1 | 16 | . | CASSHHIAGVADTQYF
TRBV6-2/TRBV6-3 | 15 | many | CASSPGTGKAYEQYF
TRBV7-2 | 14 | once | CASSPREGEYEQYF
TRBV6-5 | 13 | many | CASSYGVSTEAFF
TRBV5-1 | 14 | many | CASSSGLGQPKVFF
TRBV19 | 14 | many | CASSIRRGPYEQYF
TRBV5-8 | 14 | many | CASSLGPSAYEQYF
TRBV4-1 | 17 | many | CASSQLPGQGLDYGYTF
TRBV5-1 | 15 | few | CASSLADRGSDEQYF
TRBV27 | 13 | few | CASKFGGMEPQRF
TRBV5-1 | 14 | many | CASSLERGEHGYTF
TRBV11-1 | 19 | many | CASSPKQGLLSSGANVLTF
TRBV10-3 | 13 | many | CAIAPKRVDTQYF
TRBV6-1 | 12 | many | CASSEERQPQHF
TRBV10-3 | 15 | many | CAISEGQGFSYEQYF
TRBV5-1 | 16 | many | CASSLDEGGPGKPQHF
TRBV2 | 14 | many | CASSGTDSNQPQHF
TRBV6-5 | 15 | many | CASSSGTLRTYEQYF
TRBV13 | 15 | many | CASSLRAGGTGELFF
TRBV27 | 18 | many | CASSFYPRTSGKQETQYF
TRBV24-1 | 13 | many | CATSETGAGELFF
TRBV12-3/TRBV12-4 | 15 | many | CASSSAGVVSRDYTF
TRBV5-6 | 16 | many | CASSPLATGARGEQFF
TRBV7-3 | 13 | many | CASSLPPEETQYF
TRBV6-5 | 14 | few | CASSYRDISYEQYF
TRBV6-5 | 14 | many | CASSYRTRTGELFF
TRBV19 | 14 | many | CASSITPTDQPQHF
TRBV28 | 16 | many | CASSLTLGGAVETQYF
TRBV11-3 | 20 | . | CASSLVGQALGWVTNTEAFF
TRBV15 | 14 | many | CATSRDRGGGELFF
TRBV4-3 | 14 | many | CASSQAGALNGYTF
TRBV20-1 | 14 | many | CSASPRGRGETQYF
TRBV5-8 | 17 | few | CASSFESGVWAKNIQYF
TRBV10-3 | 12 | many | CAITSGEETQYF
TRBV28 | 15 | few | CASRPLGQEGTEAFF
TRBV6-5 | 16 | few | CASSSLYKGASYEQYF
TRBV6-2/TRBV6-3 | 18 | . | CASSYPLQGRSGDGEAFF
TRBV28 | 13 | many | CASSPPHFETQYF
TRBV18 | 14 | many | CASSPGTAPDEQYF
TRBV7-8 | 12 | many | CASSLGARPQHF
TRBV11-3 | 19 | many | CASSFRRRGRPDGANVLTF
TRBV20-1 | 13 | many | CSARGQNNQPQHF
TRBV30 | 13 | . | CAWRGRGRETQYF
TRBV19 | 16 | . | CASSFRGDSPGTEAFF